One sample yielded the 17 T cell receptor beta chains listed below, sequenced in a study of cytomegalovirus exposure and HLA in healthy donors. Vbeta (60) and Jbeta (13) primers were used in the PCR. Libraries were prepared by immunoSEQ multiplex PCR; TCRdb keeps only in-frame clonotypes and omits some of them. In the table there are some 90,000 clones, about 81% of which are singletons. The sample was PBMCs. Receptors were obtained from a man aged 35-49 years in good health and CMV-seronegative.

The chain links TRBV7-9 to TRBJ1-3; D not certain. This CDR3 is 13 amino acids long. V gave up 4 bases and J gave up 0 bases, with 4 bases separating them. CDR1 is SEHNR and CDR2 is FQNEAQ in the germline V gene (reference sequence). CDR3 in DNA: TGTGCCAGCAGCTCCATCTCTGGAAACACCATATATTTT. It translates to CASSSISGNTIYF.

In this sample, this clone turned up a few times. The V gene is TRBV4-3, the J gene TRBJ2-1; D is possibly TRBD1 (6 bases). The CDR3 is 19 residues long. In germline, CDR1 is LGHNA, CDR2 YSLEER. The V end was cut by 3 bases, the J end by 4 bases, with 25 bases between. The CDR3 coding sequence is TGCGCCAGCAGCCAGCAGAGAACCGCAGGGGCCCGACTGTACAATGAGCAGTTCTTC. Its translation: CASSQQRTAGARLYNEQFF.

The V and J genes are TRBV11-2 and TRBJ2-7, with 9 bases identical to TRBD1. CDR3 size: 14 residues. Trimming at V came to 6 bases and at J to 5 bases, leaving 8 bases not matched to a gene. In germline, CDR1 is SGHAT, CDR2 FQNNGV. In DNA form, the CDR3 reads TGTGCCAGCAGATCCGGGACAGGGTCCCACGAGCAGTACTTC. Its protein is CASRSGTGSHEQYF.

J is TRBJ1-1 and V is TRBV6-1, with D tentatively TRBD1 (6 bases). CDR3 length: 14 amino acids. The V and J ends lost 9 bases and 0 bases respectively, with 14 bases between them. Germline V lookup: CDR1 MNHNS, CDR2 SASEGT. The CDR3 spells CASWLGQLNTEAFF. The CDR3 nucleotides are TGTGCCAGTTGGCTCGGACAGCTGAACACTGAAGCTTTCTTT.

This clone was recorded a few times. The rearrangement joins TRBV15 to TRBJ1-5; TRBD1 matches 8 bases. V lost 3 bases to trimming and J lost 4 bases; unmatched junction nucleotides: 5. CDR1 and CDR2 from the germline V gene are LNHNV and YYDKDF (reference sequence). This CDR3 is 15 amino acids long. The CDR3 sequence is CATSRGTGVNQPQHF. The DNA for the CDR3 is TGTGCCACCAGCAGGGGGACAGGAGTAAATCAGCCCCAGCATTTT.

The genes are TRBV4-1 and TRBJ1-5, with D possibly TRBD1 on 5 matching bases. The germline V gene encodes CDR1 MGHRA and CDR2 YSYEKL. With 0 bases removed from V and 8 bases from J, the gap between germline ends came to 20 bases. The CDR3 is 17 residues long. CDR3 sequence reads: CASSQEMKGPIGKPQHF. CDR3 in DNA: TGCGCCAGCAGCCAAGAAATGAAGGGGCCTATAGGGAAGCCCCAGCATTTT.

V usage is TRBV7-7 and J usage is TRBJ2-1, with TRBD2 identical over 11 bases. The germline gives CDR1 SSHAT, CDR2 FNYEAQ (reference sequence). CDR3 length: 15 amino acids. The J segment lost 6 bases and the V segment lost 1 base, leaving 2 bases of the junction unmatched. The CDR3 DNA follows: TGTGCCAGCAGCTTAGTACTAGCGGGGGCCAATGAGCAGTTCTTC. Translation gives CASSLVLAGANEQFF. Combining the CDR3 with reference TRBV7-7 and TRBJ2-1 gives the whole variable domain GAGVSQSPRYKVTKRGQDVTLRCDPISSHATLYWYQQALGQGPEFLTYFNYEAQPDKSGLPSDRFSAERPEGSISTLTIQRTEQRDSAMYRCASSLVLAGANEQFFGPGTRLTVL.

For the CDR3, the DNA is TGTGCCAGCAGTCCTAGATCCTACGAGCAGTACTTC. Protein sequence: CASSPRSYEQYF. This chain links TRBV6-6 with TRBJ2-7; unclear D gene. The CDR3 loop spans 12 amino acids. Germline V gives CDR1 MNHNY, CDR2 SVGAGI (reference sequence). The V gene lost 5 bases and the J gene lost 1 base, with 6 bases spanning the gap.

The chain links TRBV21-1 to TRBJ2-1; the table assigns TRBD1, which was not confirmed against the DNA. TRBV21-1 is a pseudogene segment. The CDR3 runs 15 residues. This CDR3 is CASSKVQGTYNEQFF. CDR3 DNA: TGTGCCAGCAGCAAGGTGCAGGGGACCTACAATGAGCAGTTCTTC.

This clone was detected a few times. This chain connects TRBV15 to TRBJ1-5, with 10 bases that match TRBD1. This CDR3 region has 17 residues. V shed 4 bases and J 2 bases; nucleotides not matched to a gene: 8. CDR1 is LNHNV and CDR2 is YYDKDF in the germline V gene (reference sequence). The CDR3 loop is CATSKTGGLMGNQPQHF. CDR3 bases: TGTGCCACCAGCAAGACAGGGGGCCTCATGGGCAATCAGCCCCAGCATTTT.

The chain has TRBV29-1 and TRBJ1-1, with D unresolved. V was clipped by 5 bases and J by 1 base, with 11 bases between them. Looked up from germline, CDR1 is SQVTM and CDR2 is ANQGSEA. The CDR3 contains 13 residues. This CDR3 reads CSVKITENTEAFF. The CDR3 DNA follows: TGCAGCGTTAAAATAACAGAGAACACTGAAGCTTTCTTT.

This clone was seen a few times. CDR3 bases: TGCGCCAGCAGCCGTAATAATGAAAAACTGTTTTTT. This codes for CASSRNNEKLFF. V usage is TRBV4-1 and J usage is TRBJ1-4; the D is unclear. Germline CDR1 MGHRA, CDR2 YSYEKL. V dropped 4 bases and J dropped 4 bases, with 4 bases sitting between them. The CDR3 length is 12 residues.

As to this clone: Relative to the germline gene, one junction end is altered; a read error may explain this. The CDR3 region is CASSLRRTYDYTF. The CDR3 DNA reads TGTGCCAGCAGTTTGAGGAGAACCTATGACTACACCTTC. The J gene is TRBJ1-2, the V gene TRBV27; no reliable D call. This CDR3 spans 13 amino acids. CDR1 MNHEY and CDR2 SMNVEV come from the germline V gene (reference sequence).

There are a few counts of this clone. This rearrangement joins TRBV5-4 to TRBJ1-1; TRBD1 is a possible D gene (6 bases). CDR1 is SGHNT, CDR2 YYREEE, per germline (reference sequence). The CDR3 spans 13 residues. V was shortened by 4 bases and J by 4 bases, with 11 bases between the two germline ends. In DNA, the CDR3 is TGTGCCAGCAGCCTCCTAGGGGGCACTGAAGCTTTCTTT. Translated: CASSLLGGTEAFF.

The chain combines TRBV28 with TRBJ2-7; D perhaps matches TRBD2 (7 bases). The CDR3 runs to 14 residues. Trimming took off 8 bases at V and 6 bases at J, with 20 bases between the two ends. Per the germline V gene, CDR1 is MDHEN and CDR2 is SYDVKM. CDR3 loop: CASYRGGGRGEQYF. CDR3 nucleotide sequence: TGTGCCAGCTATCGTGGGGGGGGCCGGGGCGAGCAGTACTTC.

The chain recombines TRBV28 with TRBJ2-7, with TRBD1 matching 7 bases. The germline CDR1 and CDR2 sequences are MDHEN and SYDVKM. Trimming at V came to 2 bases and at J to 3 bases, leaving 4 bases not matched to a gene. The CDR3 has 14 residues. The CDR3 loop reads CASSLPTGFYEQYF. The DNA for the CDR3 is TGTGCCAGCAGTTTACCGACAGGGTTCTACGAGCAGTACTTC.

A word on this clone: The sample holds other DNA sequences that translate to the same CDR3. The V and J genes are TRBV19 and TRBJ1-2, with D unresolved. The CDR3 is 15 amino acids. From germline, CDR1 is LNHDA and CDR2 SQIVND (reference sequence). With 2 bases removed from V and 3 bases from J, the gap between germline ends came to 13 bases. The CDR3 region has the DNA TGTGCCAGTAGTATAATCGAGGGAGGCTACTATGGCTACACCTTC. It codes for CASSIIEGGYYGYTF.